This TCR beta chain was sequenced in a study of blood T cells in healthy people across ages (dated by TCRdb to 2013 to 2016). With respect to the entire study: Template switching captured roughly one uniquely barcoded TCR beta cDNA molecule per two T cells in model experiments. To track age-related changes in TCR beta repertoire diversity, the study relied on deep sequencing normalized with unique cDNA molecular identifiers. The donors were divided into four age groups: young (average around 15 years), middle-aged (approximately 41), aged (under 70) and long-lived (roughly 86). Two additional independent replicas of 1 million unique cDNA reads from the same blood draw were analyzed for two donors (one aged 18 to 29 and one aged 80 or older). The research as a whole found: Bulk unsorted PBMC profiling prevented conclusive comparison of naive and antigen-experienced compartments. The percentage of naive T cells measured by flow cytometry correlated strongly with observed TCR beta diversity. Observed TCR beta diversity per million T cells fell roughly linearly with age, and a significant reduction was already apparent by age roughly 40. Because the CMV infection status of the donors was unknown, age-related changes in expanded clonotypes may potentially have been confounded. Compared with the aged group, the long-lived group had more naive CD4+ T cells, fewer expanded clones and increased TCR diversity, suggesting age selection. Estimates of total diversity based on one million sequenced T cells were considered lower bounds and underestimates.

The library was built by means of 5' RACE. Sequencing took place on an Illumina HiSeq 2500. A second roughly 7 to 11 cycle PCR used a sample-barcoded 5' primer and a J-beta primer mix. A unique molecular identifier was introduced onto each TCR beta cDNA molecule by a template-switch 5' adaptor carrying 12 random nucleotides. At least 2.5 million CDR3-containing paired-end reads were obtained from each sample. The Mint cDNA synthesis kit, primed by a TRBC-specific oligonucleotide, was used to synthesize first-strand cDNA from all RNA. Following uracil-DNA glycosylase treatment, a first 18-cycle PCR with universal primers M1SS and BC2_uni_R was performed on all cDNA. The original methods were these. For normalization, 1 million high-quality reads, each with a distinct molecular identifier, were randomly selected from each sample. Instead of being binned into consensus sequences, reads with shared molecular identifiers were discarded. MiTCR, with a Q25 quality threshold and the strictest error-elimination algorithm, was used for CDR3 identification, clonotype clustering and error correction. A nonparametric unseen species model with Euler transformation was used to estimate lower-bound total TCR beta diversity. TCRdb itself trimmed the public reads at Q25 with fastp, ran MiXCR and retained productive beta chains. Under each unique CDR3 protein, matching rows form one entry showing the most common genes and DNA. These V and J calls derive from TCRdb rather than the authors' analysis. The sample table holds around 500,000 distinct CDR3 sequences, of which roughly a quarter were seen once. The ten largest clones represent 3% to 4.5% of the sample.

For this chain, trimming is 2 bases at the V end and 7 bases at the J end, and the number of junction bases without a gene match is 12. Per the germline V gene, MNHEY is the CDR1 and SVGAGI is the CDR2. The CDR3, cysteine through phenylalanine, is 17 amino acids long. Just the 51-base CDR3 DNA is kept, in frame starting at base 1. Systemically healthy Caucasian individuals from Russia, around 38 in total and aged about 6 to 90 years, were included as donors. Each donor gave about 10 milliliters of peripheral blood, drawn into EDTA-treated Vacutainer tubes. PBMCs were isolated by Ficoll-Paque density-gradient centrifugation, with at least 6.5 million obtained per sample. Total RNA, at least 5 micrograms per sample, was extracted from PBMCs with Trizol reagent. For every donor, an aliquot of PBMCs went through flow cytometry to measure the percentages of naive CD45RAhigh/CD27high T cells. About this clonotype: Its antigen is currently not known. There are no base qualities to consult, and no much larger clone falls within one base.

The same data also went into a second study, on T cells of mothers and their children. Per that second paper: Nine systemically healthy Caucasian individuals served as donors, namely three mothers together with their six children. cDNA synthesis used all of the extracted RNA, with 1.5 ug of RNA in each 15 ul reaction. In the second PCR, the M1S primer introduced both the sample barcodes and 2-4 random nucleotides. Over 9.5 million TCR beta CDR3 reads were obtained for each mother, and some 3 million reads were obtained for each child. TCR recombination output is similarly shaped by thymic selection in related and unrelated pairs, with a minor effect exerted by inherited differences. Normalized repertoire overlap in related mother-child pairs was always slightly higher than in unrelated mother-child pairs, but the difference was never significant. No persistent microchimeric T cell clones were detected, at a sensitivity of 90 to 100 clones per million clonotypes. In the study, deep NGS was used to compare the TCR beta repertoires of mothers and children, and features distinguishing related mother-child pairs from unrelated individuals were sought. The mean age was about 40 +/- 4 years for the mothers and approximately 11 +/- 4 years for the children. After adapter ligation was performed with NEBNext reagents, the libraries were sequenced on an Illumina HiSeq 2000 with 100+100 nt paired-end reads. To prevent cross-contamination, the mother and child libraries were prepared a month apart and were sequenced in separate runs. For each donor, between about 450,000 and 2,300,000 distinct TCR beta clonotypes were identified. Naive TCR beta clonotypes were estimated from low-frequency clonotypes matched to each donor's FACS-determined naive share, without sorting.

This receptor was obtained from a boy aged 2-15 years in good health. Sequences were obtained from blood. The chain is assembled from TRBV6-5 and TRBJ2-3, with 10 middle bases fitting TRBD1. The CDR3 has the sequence CASSYPQGQGWANTQYF. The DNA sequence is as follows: TGTGCCAGCAGTTACCCTCAGGGACAGGGGTGGGCAAATACGCAGTATTTT.